This T cell receptor beta chain stems from a study of T cells after yellow fever vaccination. This clonotype was seen ten or more times. The antigen is unknown. Study observations and caveats: Abundant clonotypes from the bulk population could contaminate FACS-sorted repertoires. Among all clonotypes, a small share was observed in both CD4 and CD8 compartments.

Trimming took off 3 bases at V and 3 bases at J, with 8 bases between the two ends. The CDR3 consists of 13 residues. TCRdb re-called the 5' RACE reads with MiXCR, one entry per CDR3 protein. The table records 250,000 or so distinct CDR3 sequences, 3.6% of them present only once. The gene calls are TRBV12-3 or TRBV12-4 and TRBJ2-5; D could derive from TRBD1 or TRBD2 (6 bases each). The receptor's source is a man between 18 and 29 years old who received the YFV17D yellow fever vaccine. The source was PBMCs, collected 15 days after the yellow fever booster vaccination. In nucleotides, the CDR3 is TGTGCCAGCAGTTTTAGGGGGGAAGAGACCCAGTACTTC. Translating it yields CASSFRGEETQYF.